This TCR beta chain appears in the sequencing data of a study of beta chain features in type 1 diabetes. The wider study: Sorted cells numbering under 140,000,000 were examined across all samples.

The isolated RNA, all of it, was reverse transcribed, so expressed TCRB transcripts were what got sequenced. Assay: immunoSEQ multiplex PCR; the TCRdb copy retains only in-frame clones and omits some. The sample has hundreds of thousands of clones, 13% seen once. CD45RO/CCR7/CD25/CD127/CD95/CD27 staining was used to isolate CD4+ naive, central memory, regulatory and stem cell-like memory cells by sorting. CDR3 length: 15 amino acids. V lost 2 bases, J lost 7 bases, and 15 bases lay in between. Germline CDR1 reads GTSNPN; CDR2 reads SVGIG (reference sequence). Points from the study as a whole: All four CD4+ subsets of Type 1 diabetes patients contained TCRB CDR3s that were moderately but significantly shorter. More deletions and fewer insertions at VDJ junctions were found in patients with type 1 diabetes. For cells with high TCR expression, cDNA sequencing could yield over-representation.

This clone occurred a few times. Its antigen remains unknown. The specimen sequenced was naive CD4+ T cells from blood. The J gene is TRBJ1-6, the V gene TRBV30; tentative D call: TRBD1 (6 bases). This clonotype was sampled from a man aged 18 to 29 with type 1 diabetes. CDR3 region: CAWSTIWGANSPLHF. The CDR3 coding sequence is TGTGCCTGGAGTACGATTTGGGGGGCCAATTCACCCCTCCACTTT.